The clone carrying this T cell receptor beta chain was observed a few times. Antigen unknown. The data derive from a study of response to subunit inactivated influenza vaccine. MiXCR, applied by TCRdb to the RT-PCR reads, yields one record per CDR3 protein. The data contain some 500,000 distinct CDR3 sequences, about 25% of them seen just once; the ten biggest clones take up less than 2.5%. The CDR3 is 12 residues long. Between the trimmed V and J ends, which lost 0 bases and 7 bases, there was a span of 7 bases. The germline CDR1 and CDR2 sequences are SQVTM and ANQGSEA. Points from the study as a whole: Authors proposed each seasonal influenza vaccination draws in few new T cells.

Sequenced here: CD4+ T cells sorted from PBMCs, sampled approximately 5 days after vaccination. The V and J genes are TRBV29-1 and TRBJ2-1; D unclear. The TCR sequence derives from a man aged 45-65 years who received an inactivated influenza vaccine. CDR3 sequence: CSVEDRRNEQFF. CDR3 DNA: TGCAGCGTTGAAGATCGAAGGAATGAGCAGTTCTTC.